This T cell receptor beta chain was recovered during a study of T cells after yellow fever vaccination. Trimming removed 2 bases at V and 0 bases at J, with 15 bases between. This CDR3 comprises 17 residues. The germline CDR1 and CDR2 sequences are LNHNV and YYDKDF (reference sequence). TCRdb ran MiXCR on the 5' RACE reads and lists one entry per CDR3 protein. The table has some 350,000 distinct CDR3 sequences, approximately 10% seen once. The chain couples TRBV15 to TRBJ2-3; D not resolved. The sample here was PBMCs, taken on the day of the first yellow fever vaccination. The TCR originated in a man between 18 and 29 years old who received the YFV17D yellow fever vaccine. CDR3 loop: CATSRPNAGTSTDTQYF. The CDR3 coding sequence is TGTGCCACCAGCAGACCTAATGCAGGTACTAGCACAGATACGCAGTATTTT.